This TCR beta chain was identified in a study of read filtering for tumor transcriptome and immune sequencing. Background on the study: By R-ISS, stages I, II and III held about 8, 15 and 7 patients. Study results and caveats: IR-seq and RNA-seq agreed better without single-read clonotypes.

The library was built from roughly 400 ng RNA with molecular barcoded adaptors for alpha/delta and beta/gamma chains. Each CDR3 protein is one row after TCRdb ran MiXCR on the reads. The sample lists about 38,000 distinct CDR3 sequences; 12% to 15% were seen once. There are 15 residues in the CDR3. Germline-derived CDR1 and CDR2 are SGHRS and YFSETQ. Sampling of bone marrow took place during active disease in every patient. Details on this clonotype: Antigen specificity is unknown. The junction departs from the called germline gene at one end, perhaps through a read error.

V is TRBV5-1 and J is TRBJ2-7, with a tentative D call TRBD2 (6 bases). This clonotype originated in a donor aged 40 or older with multiple myeloma. The sequenced sample was a population of CD138-negative cells sorted from bone marrow. The CDR3 DNA is TGCGCCAGCACCTTGGTGGGACTGACCTCCTACGGGCGGTACTTC. It specifies CASTLVGLTSYGRYF.